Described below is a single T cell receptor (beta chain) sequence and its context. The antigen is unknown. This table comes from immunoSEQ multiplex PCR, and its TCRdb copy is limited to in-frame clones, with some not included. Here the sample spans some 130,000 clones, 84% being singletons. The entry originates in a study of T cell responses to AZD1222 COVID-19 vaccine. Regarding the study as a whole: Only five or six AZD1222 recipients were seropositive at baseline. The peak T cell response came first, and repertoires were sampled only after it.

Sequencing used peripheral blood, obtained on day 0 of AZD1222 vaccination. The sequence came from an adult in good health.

The CDR3 DNA is TGTGCCAGCAGCGCCTGGGACAAGAACACCGGGGAGCTGTTTTTT. It yields the protein CASSAWDKNTGELFF. The gene calls are TRBV3-1 (or the pseudogene TRBV3-2) and TRBJ2-2; tentative D call: TRBD1 (6 bases). The CDR3 contains 15 residues. Trimming removed 5 bases at V and 1 base at J, with 11 bases between. CDR1 and CDR2 (germline): LGHDT, YNNKEL (reference sequence).